The clone carrying this T cell receptor (beta chain) came up once. Its specificity is unknown. Sequenced by immunoSEQ multiplex PCR; TCRdb stores in-frame clones only, minus some. The sample has tens of thousands of clones, around nine tenths seen once; the top ten hold approximately 3%. The sample comes from a study of T cell responses to AZD1222 COVID-19 vaccine. Whole-study findings and limits: The study reported that nearly half of spike-specific TCRs target unmutated variant regions. Repertoires in all cases were sampled only once the peak T cell response had passed. White British people made up most donors, females outnumbered males, and clonal diversity was possibly underestimated. Baseline serology detected seropositivity in only a handful of AZD1222 recipients.

The CDR3 is made up of 14 amino acids. Trimming took off 0 bases at V and 9 bases at J, with 12 bases between the two ends. Looked up from germline, CDR1 is SGHAT and CDR2 is FQNNGV. The rearrangement uses TRBV11-2 and TRBJ2-1; no definite D call. This receptor was obtained from an adult in good health. The material was peripheral blood, obtained on day 0 of MenACWY control vaccination. CDR3 protein: CASSLDPTNSEQFF. CDR3 DNA: TGTGCCAGCAGCTTAGATCCGACCAATAGTGAGCAGTTCTTC.